This entry lists 14 T cell receptor beta chains sequenced from one sample in a study of T-cell memory formation after mild COVID-19. TCRdb re-analysed the 5' RACE reads in MiXCR, keeping a single row per CDR3 protein. The top ten hold 21% of the sample, which has almost 350,000 distinct CDR3 sequences, approximately 22% seen once. Sequenced material: PBMCs or a T cell subset sorted from them (not recorded which). These receptors were collected from a man aged 18 to 35 who had mild COVID-19 (a few samples of this study predate the infection). Cell type and time point are not known.

The gene calls are TRBV7-2 and TRBJ2-5, with a possible D match to TRBD1 (6 bases). V dropped 4 bases and J dropped 4 bases, with 25 bases sitting between them. Germline V gene data show CDR1 as SGHTA and CDR2 as FQGNSA. CDR3 length equals 18 residues. CDR3 region: CASSSLPQGGGLRETQYF. CDR3 nucleotides: TGTGCCAGCAGCTCGCTGCCGCAAGGGGGTGGGTTGCGAGAGACCCAGTACTTC.

This clonotype has a handful of counts. This chain connects TRBV11-3 to TRBJ2-5; D may be TRBD1 (6 bases). The length of the CDR3 is 13 residues. Germline V gene data show CDR1 as SGHNT and CDR2 as YENEEA. The ends were cut back, 5 bases at V and 5 bases at J, with 12 bases in the middle. The CDR3 DNA is TGTGCCAGCAGCACCGGGACAAGGGAGACCCAGTACTTC. This encodes CASSTGTRETQYF. Combining the CDR3 with reference TRBV11-3 and TRBJ2-5 gives the whole variable domain EAGVVQSPRYKIIEKKQPVAFWCNPISGHNTLYWYLQNLGQGPELLIRYENEEAVDDSQLPKDRFSAERLKGVDSTLKIQPAELGDSAVYLCASSTGTRETQYFGPGTRLLVL.

This clonotype appeared a few times. This rearrangement joins TRBV7-9 to TRBJ1-1; no clear D gene. CDR1 is SEHNR, CDR2 FQNEAQ, per germline (reference sequence). The CDR3 totals 11 residues. The ends were cut back, 7 bases at V and 3 bases at J, with 6 bases in the middle. This chain's CDR3 is CASTPDTEAFF. DNA of the CDR3: TGTGCCAGCACCCCGGACACTGAAGCTTTCTTT.

The chain has TRBV15 and TRBJ1-2; 9 bases are a match to TRBD1. Germline V gene sequence: CDR1 LNHNV, CDR2 YYDKDF (reference sequence). The CDR3 covers 16 residues. J lost 5 bases, V lost 1 base, and 8 bases had no gene match. The CDR3 spells CATSRANRDRVYGYTF. The CDR3 nucleotides read TGTGCCACCAGCAGAGCCAACCGGGACAGGGTTTATGGCTACACCTTC.

The chain has TRBV18 and TRBJ2-7; the match to TRBD1 covers 7 bases. V gave up 4 bases and J gave up 2 bases; unmatched junction bases: 2. The CDR3 runs to 13 residues. Germline values: CDR1 KGHSH, CDR2 LQKENI. This CDR3 reads CASSRDRAYEQYV. The CDR3 nucleotides read TGTGCCAGCTCACGCGACAGGGCCTACGAGCAGTACGTC.

This clonotype was counted between two and nine times. The chain combines TRBV2 with TRBJ2-1, with 8 bases that match TRBD1. After removal of 7 bases from V and 7 bases from J, the junction contained 6 bases not matched to a gene. Germline V CDR1 and CDR2: SNHLY, FYNNEI. There are 13 residues in the CDR3. The CDR3 nucleotides are TGTGCCAGCACTCTGGACAGGGAAAATGAGCAGTTCTTC. The encoded protein is CASTLDRENEQFF. The entire variable domain, with the rest obtained from reference TRBV2 and TRBJ2-1, is as follows: EPEVTQTPSHQVTQMGQEVILRCVPISNHLYFYWYRQILGQKVEFLVSFYNNEISEKSEIFDDQFSVERPDGSNFTLKIRSTKLEDSAMYFCASTLDRENEQFFGPGTRLTVL.

This chain links TRBV27 with TRBJ2-7; no firm D call. Trimming took 0 bases from V and 6 from J, leaving 9 bases between them. CDR1 is MNHEY and CDR2 is SMNVEV in the germline V gene (reference sequence). The length of the CDR3 is 13 residues. This chain's CDR3 is CASSLSNLGEQYV. CDR3 coding DNA: TGTGCCAGCAGTTTATCGAATCTGGGCGAGCAGTACGTC.

In nucleotides, the CDR3 is TGTGCCAGCAGTTACCGCCAGGCCCACGAGCAGTACGTC. Its protein is CASSYRQAHEQYV. The chain has TRBV6-2 or TRBV6-3 and TRBJ2-7, with D unclear. The CDR3 has 13 residues. The V end was cut by 2 bases, the J end by 5 bases, with 10 bases between. Germline values: CDR1 MNHEY, CDR2 SVGEGT.

The V call is TRBV15, the J call TRBJ1-2; 7 nucleotides line up with TRBD1. The V gene's germline CDR1 is LNHNV and CDR2 YYDKDF (reference sequence). The CDR3 length is 13 residues. Losses at the gene ends were 5 bases for V and 3 bases for J; bases not matched to a gene: 3. CDR3 protein: CATSRGQHYGYTF. CDR3 sequence (DNA): TGTGCCACCAGCCGGGGACAGCACTATGGCTACACCTTC.

The J gene is TRBJ1-2, the V gene TRBV18; D is unclear. The length of the CDR3 is 14 residues. The germline CDR1 and CDR2 sequences are KGHSH and LQKENI. Trimming removed 6 bases at V and 0 bases at J, with 11 bases between. The CDR3 DNA sequence: TGTGCCAGCTCCTTTGGAAAACCTAACTATGGCTACACCTTC. Its translation is CASSFGKPNYGYTF.

This clonotype appeared a few times. The V call is TRBV5-8, the J call TRBJ2-2; no clear D gene. CDR1 and CDR2 from the germline V gene are SGHTS and YDEGEE. The V end lost 4 bases, the J end lost 3 bases, and 10 bases lay between the germline ends. CDR3 length equals 14 residues. CDR3 in amino acids: CASSPSWDTGELFF. CDR3 nucleotides: TGTGCCAGCAGCCCCTCATGGGACACCGGGGAGCTGTTTTTT.

This chain joins TRBV12-3 or TRBV12-4 and TRBJ1-4; no reliable D call. CDR3 length: 12 amino acids. Trimming removed 8 bases from V and 4 bases from J, with 8 bases in between. CDR3 in amino acids: CASRHINEKLFF. In nucleotides, the CDR3 is TGTGCCAGCCGGCACATTAATGAAAAACTGTTTTTT.

This clonotype was counted a few times. This chain connects TRBV6-2 or TRBV6-3 to TRBJ2-1; D might be TRBD2 (7 bases). V lost 2 bases and J lost 0, with 8 bases in between. Germline CDR1 and CDR2: MNHEY and SVGEGT. The CDR3 covers 15 residues. The DNA for the CDR3 is TGTGCCAGCAGTTACGGGGGGGCCTCCTACAATGAGCAGTTCTTC. Its protein product is CASSYGGASYNEQFF.

This rearrangement joins TRBV12-3 or TRBV12-4 to TRBJ2-7, with D unresolved. CDR3 size: 12 residues. The V gene lost 3 bases and the J gene lost 7 bases, with 10 bases spanning the gap. The CDR3 bases are TGTGCCAGCAGTTTTCCCAATCTTGAGCAGTACTTC. Translating it yields CASSFPNLEQYF.